This TCR beta chain was recovered during a study of control samples from healthy donors and cancer patients. The CDR3 spans 12 residues. V lost 4 bases and J 4 bases, leaving 7 bases between the germline ends. Per germline, CDR1 SNHLY and CDR2 FYNNEI. Profiling relied on immunoSEQ multiplex PCR, and the TCRdb table lists in-frame clones only, not all of them. Here the sample spans some 130,000 clones, 90% being singletons. This sequence originates from a man aged 40-50 years in good health. The chain joins TRBV2 to TRBJ2-5; D is unclear. The sample comprised blood. This chain's CDR3 is CASSVETETQYF. DNA for the CDR3: TGTGCCAGCAGTGTCGAGACAGAGACCCAGTACTTC.